These 21 T cell receptor beta chains originate from one sample sequenced in a study of blood T cell repertoires in COVID-19 (dated by TCRdb to 2018 to 2020). The protocol used for the library was the immunoSEQ multiplex PCR assay. As stored in TCRdb, this immuneACCESS dataset retains in-frame rearrangements with V and J assigned. A fraction of the clones does not appear; measured against another copy, unresolved V genes explain less than half of the discrepancy, and the remainder lacks a known reason. This sample lists roughly 220,000 clones; roughly four fifths were detected once. The ten largest make up 3% to 3.5% of the sample. What was sequenced was peripheral blood. These receptors originate from a woman aged 30 to 39 who had recovered from COVID-19.

This chain uses TRBV4-2 with TRBJ1-3; D not certain. This CDR3 has 17 amino acids. Germline values: CDR1 LGHNA, CDR2 YNFKEQ. Trimming took 0 bases from V and 0 from J, leaving 12 bases between them. CDR3 in amino acids: CASSQDPAAFSGNTIYF. In DNA, the CDR3 is TGTGCCAGCAGCCAAGATCCCGCAGCGTTCTCTGGAAACACCATATATTTT.

V gene TRBV7-3 combines with J gene TRBJ2-1; TRBD2 matches 8 bases. Germline assignment: CDR1 SGHTA and CDR2 FQGTGA. J was trimmed by 2 bases and V by 2 bases; bases with no gene match: 5. This CDR3 region has 16 residues. CDR3 amino acids: CASSLASAGAYNEQFF. CDR3 nucleotides: TGTGCCAGCAGCTTAGCCTCAGCGGGAGCCTACAATGAGCAGTTCTTC.

The CDR3 DNA sequence: TGCAGCGTTGCAGGGCAGGGGCAGTCTGGGGCCAACGTCCTGACTTTC. Translation gives CSVAGQGQSGANVLTF. This sequence joins TRBV29-1 and TRBJ2-6; tentative D call: TRBD1 (6 bases). The germline V gene has CDR1 SQVTM and CDR2 ANQGSEA. The V end was cut by 4 bases, the J end by 1 base, with 14 bases between. The CDR3 is 16 residues long.

CDR3: CASSPDIYGYTF. In DNA form, the CDR3 reads TGTGCCAGCAGTCCGGACATCTATGGCTACACCTTC. The chain combines TRBV28 with TRBJ1-2; D is possibly TRBD1 (5 bases). Trimming removed 5 bases from V and 4 bases from J, with 8 bases in between. The CDR3 is 12 residues long. Looked up from germline, CDR1 is MDHEN and CDR2 is SYDVKM.

CDR3 sequence: CASSFGQGVNEQYF. The CDR3 nucleotides are TGCGCCAGCAGCTTCGGGCAGGGCGTCAACGAGCAGTACTTC. The chain combines TRBV5-1 with TRBJ2-7, with D perhaps TRBD1 (5 bases). Germline CDR1 and CDR2: SGHRS and YFSETQ. V was shortened by 2 bases and J by 5 bases, with 14 bases between the two germline ends. This CDR3 spans 14 amino acids. Full variable domain (rest looked up from reference TRBV5-1 and TRBJ2-7): KAGVTQTPRYLIKTRGQQVTLSCSPISGHRSVSWYQQTPGQGLQFLFEYFSETQRNKGNFPGRFSGRQFSNSRSEMNVSTLELGDSALYLCASSFGQGVNEQYFGPGTRLTVT.

This chain links TRBV7-9 with TRBJ1-2; 8 bases map to TRBD1. Germline V CDR1 and CDR2: SEHNR, FQNEAQ (reference sequence). The CDR3 extends over 12 amino acids. J lost 4 bases, V lost 6 bases, and 1 base had no gene match. CDR3 in DNA: TGTGCCAGCAGGACAGGGGCCTATGGCTACACCTTC. The encoded protein is CASRTGAYGYTF.

The CDR3 nucleotides are TGTGCCTGGACGGCGGCGCTCGGCACAGATACGCAGTATTTT. This translates into CAWTAALGTDTQYF. The chain has TRBV30 and TRBJ2-3, with D hard to call. Germline-derived CDR1 and CDR2 are GTSNPN and SVGIG (reference sequence). The CDR3 covers 14 residues. Trimming removed 4 bases from V and 1 base from J, with 12 bases in between.

J is TRBJ1-4 and V is TRBV30; TRBD1 is a possible D gene (6 bases). This CDR3 has 13 amino acids. V was pared by 2 bases and J by 8 bases, with 12 bases between. Germline values: CDR1 GTSNPN, CDR2 SVGIG (reference sequence). CDR3 coding DNA: TGTGCCTGGAGTTCACAGGGTAGGGAAAAACTGTTTTTT. It specifies CAWSSQGREKLFF.

The chain links TRBV28 to TRBJ2-5; maybe TRBD2 (5 bases). V lost 6 bases to trimming and J lost 5 bases, with 16 bases between them. CDR3 length: 14 amino acids. In germline, CDR1 is MDHEN, CDR2 SYDVKM. The CDR3 nucleotides are TGTGCCAGCAGCGTGGGGTTCCCGGGGGAGACCCAGTACTTC. Amino acids: CASSVGFPGETQYF.

The V and J genes are TRBV28 and TRBJ2-1; a weak D match, TRBD2 (5 bases). This CDR3 region has 15 residues. V was trimmed by 5 bases and J by 2 bases, leaving 13 bases between them. The germline CDR1 and CDR2 sequences are MDHEN and SYDVKM. In nucleotides, the CDR3 is TGTGCCAGCAGTGGGCGCGAGGGCCCCTACAATGAGCAGTTCTTC. Protein sequence: CASSGREGPYNEQFF.

The gene calls are TRBV6-1 and TRBJ2-1; 7 bases are a match to TRBD2. Germline assignment: CDR1 MNHNS and CDR2 SASEGT. This CDR3 region has 15 residues. V lost 3 bases, J lost 9 bases, and 11 bases stayed unmatched. The CDR3 DNA reads as TGTGCCAGCAGTGATCAGGCGGGAGTACTGAGTGAGCAGTTCTTC. It encodes CASSDQAGVLSEQFF.

The chain recombines TRBV28 with TRBJ2-7; 7 bases fit TRBD1. Germline loops: CDR1 MDHEN, CDR2 SYDVKM. The CDR3 spans 13 residues. V was pared by 5 bases and J by 4 bases, with 5 bases of the junction left unmatched. The CDR3 reads CASSPSGQYEQYF. The CDR3 DNA reads as TGTGCCAGCAGTCCCTCGGGACAGTACGAGCAGTACTTC. The whole variable domain, filled in from reference TRBV28 and TRBJ2-7, reads DVKVTQSSRYLVKRTGEKVFLECVQDMDHENMFWYRQDPGLGLRLIYFSYDVKMKEKGDIPEGYSVSREKKERFSLILESASTNQTSMYLCASSPSGQYEQYFGPGTRLTVT.

The J gene is TRBJ2-5, the V gene TRBV24-1, with D possibly being TRBD1 (5 bases). The CDR3 length is 18 residues. Between the trimmed V and J ends, which lost 3 bases and 4 bases, there was a span of 23 bases. Per the germline V gene, CDR1 is KGHDR and CDR2 is SFDVKD. CDR3 region: CATSDAQMGQIRSETQYF. CDR3 DNA sequence: TGTGCCACCAGTGATGCCCAAATGGGGCAGATTAGGTCAGAGACCCAGTACTTC.

In DNA, the CDR3 is TGTGCCACAAGGACTAGCGGGAGCACAGATACGCAGTATTTT. This gives the protein CATRTSGSTDTQYF. This rearrangement joins TRBV6-6 to TRBJ2-3; 11 bases map to TRBD2. The V and J ends lost 10 bases and 0 bases, in that order; junction bases with no gene match: 3. Germline V gene sequence: CDR1 MNHNY, CDR2 SVGAGI (reference sequence). This CDR3 region has 14 residues.

The V and J genes are TRBV15 and TRBJ2-2, with D unresolved. CDR3 length: 15 residues. V was pared by 3 bases and J by 5 bases, with 13 bases between. CDR1 is LNHNV and CDR2 is YYDKDF in the germline V gene (reference sequence). The CDR3 DNA sequence: TGTGCCACCAGCAGGGTATATGACGGGACCGGGGAGCTGTTTTTT. Translating it yields CATSRVYDGTGELFF.

CDR3 loop: CATGGQGREKLFF. The CDR3 DNA follows: TGTGCCACAGGAGGGCAGGGTCGAGAAAAACTGTTTTTT. The genes are TRBV6-5 and TRBJ1-4; weak D call: TRBD1 (5 bases). The CDR3 has 13 amino acids. Germline V gene lookup returns CDR1 MNHEY and CDR2 SVGAGI. V dropped 10 bases and J dropped 8 bases, with 17 bases sitting between them.

V and J are TRBV11-3 and TRBJ2-7, with D perhaps TRBD2 (6 bases). There are 13 residues in the CDR3. Germline V lookup: CDR1 SGHNT, CDR2 YENEEA. V was pared by 1 base and J by 7 bases, with 11 bases between. The CDR3 reads CASSLGFAGEQYF. As DNA, the CDR3 is TGTGCCAGCAGCTTAGGTTTCGCGGGGGAGCAGTACTTC.

The rearrangement links TRBV5-4 to TRBJ1-1, with D possibly matching TRBD1 (5 bases). V lost 0 bases and J lost 6, with 9 bases in between. The CDR3 has 13 amino acids. Germline V CDR1 and CDR2: SGHNT, YYREEE (reference sequence). CDR3 in DNA: TGTGCCAGCAGCTTGGATCGGGACTCTGAAGCTTTCTTT. Protein product: CASSLDRDSEAFF.

This rearrangement joins TRBV20-1 to TRBJ2-5, with D unclear. The V end lost 5 bases, the J end lost 4 bases, and 8 bases lay between the germline ends. CDR1 and CDR2 (germline): DFQATT, SNEGSKA (reference sequence). The CDR3 runs 11 residues. The CDR3: CSAYTVETQYF. The CDR3 DNA reads TGCAGTGCTTATACTGTAGAGACCCAGTACTTC.

This clone was counted once. The chain combines TRBV19 with TRBJ1-6; D not certain. Germline V gene lookup returns CDR1 LNHDA and CDR2 SQIVND (reference sequence). Trimming stripped 6 bases from V and 0 bases from J, with 12 bases between. The CDR3 has 16 amino acids. The CDR3 sequence: CASSVSWSSYNSPLHF. CDR3 nucleotides: TGTGCCAGTAGCGTAAGTTGGAGCTCCTATAATTCACCCCTCCACTTT.

This rearrangement joins TRBV6-5 to TRBJ1-3; TRBD1 might be the D (6 bases). The CDR3 has 14 residues. In germline, CDR1 is MNHEY, CDR2 SVGAGI. V gave up 6 bases and J gave up 4 bases, with 13 bases separating them. The CDR3 region is CASSAGADGNTIYF. The CDR3 DNA is TGTGCCAGCAGCGCAGGGGCGGACGGAAACACCATATATTTT.